These 30 T cell receptor beta chains share one sample of origin, sequenced in a study of blood T cell repertoires in COVID-19. The repertoire was sequenced with immunoSEQ multiplex PCR; TCRdb's copy has only in-frame clones and lacks some. This table has 80,000 to 100,000 clones, 60% to 85% appearing once. The sample taken for sequencing was peripheral blood. Source of these receptors: a man aged 50 to 59 who had recovered from COVID-19.

The rearrangement joins TRBV7-3 to TRBJ2-1, with TRBD2 identical over 9 bases. Trimming at V came to 4 bases and at J to 3 bases, leaving 7 bases not matched to a gene. Germline values: CDR1 SGHTA, CDR2 FQGTGA. The CDR3 loop spans 16 amino acids. CDR3 sequence: CASSSYSGSYYNEQFF. CDR3 in DNA: TGTGCCAGCAGCTCCTATAGCGGGAGCTACTACAATGAGCAGTTCTTC.

The chain uses TRBV28 and TRBJ1-5, with D unclear. Germline V gene data show CDR1 as MDHEN and CDR2 as SYDVKM. V dropped 5 bases and J dropped 5 bases, with 7 bases sitting between them. The CDR3 runs to 12 residues. This CDR3 is CASSGQDQPQHF. The CDR3 nucleotides are TGTGCCAGCAGTGGGCAAGATCAGCCCCAGCATTTT. Full variable domain (outside the CDR3, taken from reference TRBV28 and TRBJ1-5): DVKVTQSSRYLVKRTGEKVFLECVQDMDHENMFWYRQDPGLGLRLIYFSYDVKMKEKGDIPEGYSVSREKKERFSLILESASTNQTSMYLCASSGQDQPQHFGDGTRLSIL.

A single count supports this clone. The chain is built from TRBV7-6 and TRBJ2-7, with 7 bases fitting TRBD2. In germline, CDR1 is SGHVS, CDR2 FNYEAQ. The CDR3 sequence is 13 residues long. The V gene end was trimmed by 5 bases and the J gene end by 1 base; junction bases not matched to a gene: 2. CDR3 DNA: TGTGCCAGCAGCAGCGGGGCTTCCTACGAGCAGTACTTC. This translates into CASSSGASYEQYF.

This clone was counted once. This chain links TRBV6-2 or TRBV6-3 with TRBJ1-1; possible D gene TRBD1, 6 bases. Trimming took off 2 bases at V and 4 bases at J, with 14 bases between the two ends. Germline V lookup: CDR1 MNHEY, CDR2 SVGEGT. The CDR3 is 15 amino acids. CDR3 region: CASSYAQGWGTEAFF. The DNA for the CDR3 is TGTGCCAGCAGTTACGCCCAGGGGTGGGGCACTGAAGCTTTCTTT.

This chain connects TRBV18 to TRBJ2-1; 7 positions agree with TRBD1. The CDR3 loop spans 12 amino acids. Germline CDR1 reads KGHSH; CDR2 reads LQKENI. V lost 1 base to trimming and J lost 10 bases; unmatched junction nucleotides: 1. The CDR3 DNA sequence: TGTGCCAGCTCACCACAAGGGGGCGAGCAGTTCTTC. Translating gives CASSPQGGEQFF.

The chain joins TRBV23-1 to TRBJ1-5; 7 bases fit TRBD1. TRBV23-1 is filed as an ORF, its function uncertain. The CDR3 has 15 residues. The trim removed 4 bases at V and 2 bases at J, leaving 5 bases unmatched. CDR3 protein: CASSPRQGRNQPQHF. The CDR3 region has the DNA TGCGCCAGCAGTCCTCGACAGGGTCGCAATCAGCCCCAGCATTTT.

This clone came up a few times. This rearrangement joins TRBV3-1 (or the pseudogene TRBV3-2) to TRBJ1-1, with 8 bases identical to TRBD1. The germline V gene has CDR1 LGHDT and CDR2 YNNKEL (reference sequence). The CDR3 loop spans 18 amino acids. V lost 3 bases and J lost 1; bases outside the gene matches: 13. CDR3 residues: CASSHSKGGTGRNTEAFF. The CDR3, as DNA: TGTGCCAGCAGCCACTCCAAAGGGGGGACAGGAAGGAACACTGAAGCTTTCTTT.

The chain employs TRBV18 and TRBJ1-2; TRBD1 aligns across 9 bases. The CDR3 sequence is 14 residues long. Germline values: CDR1 KGHSH, CDR2 LQKENI. The ends lost 3 bases at V and 6 bases at J; junction bases unmatched: 5. CDR3: CASSPGQGNHGYTF. CDR3 coding DNA: TGTGCCAGCTCACCTGGACAGGGGAACCATGGCTACACCTTC.

Note on this clone: The DNA is left out, because the CDR3 cannot be placed on it with certainty; the CDR3 is given as TCRdb lists it. The genes are TRBV28 and TRBJ1-1. The CDR3 has 12 residues if both end residues are counted. Per the germline V gene, CDR1 is MDHEN and CDR2 is SYDVKM. Here the CDR3 reads CASSSSWGGAFF.

This clone was detected a few times. The CDR3 coding sequence is TGTGCCAGCTCACCACCCCAGGATATGAACACTGAAGCTTTCTTT. This encodes CASSPPQDMNTEAFF. The rearrangement joins TRBV18 to TRBJ1-1; D ambiguous. The CDR3 runs 15 residues. V lost 0 bases and J lost 0, with 8 bases in between. The germline V gene encodes CDR1 KGHSH and CDR2 LQKENI. Combining the CDR3 with reference TRBV18 and TRBJ1-1 gives the whole variable domain NAGVMQNPRHLVRRRGQEARLRCSPMKGHSHVYWYRQLPEEGLKFMVYLQKENIIDESGMPKERFSAEFPKEGPSILRIQQVVRGDSAAYFCASSPPQDMNTEAFFGQGTRLTVV.

The CDR3 sequence is CASSNDRWNTEAFF. DNA of the CDR3: TGTGCCAGCTCAAATGACAGGTGGAACACTGAAGCTTTCTTT. The chain links TRBV18 to TRBJ1-1, with TRBD1 as a possible D gene (6 bases). Between the trimmed V and J ends, which lost 5 bases and 1 base, there was a span of 11 bases. The CDR3 spans 14 residues. CDR1 and CDR2 from the germline V gene are KGHSH and LQKENI.

This chain joins TRBV4-1 and TRBJ2-1, with TRBD2 as a possible D gene (5 bases). Germline loops: CDR1 MGHRA, CDR2 YSYEKL. CDR3 size: 14 residues. The ends were cut back, 0 bases at V and 4 bases at J, with 7 bases in the middle. The CDR3: CASSQERDYNEQFF. CDR3 DNA sequence: TGCGCCAGCAGCCAAGAGAGGGATTACAATGAGCAGTTCTTC.

This clone was found once. The V gene is TRBV7-9, the J gene TRBJ1-1, with D perhaps TRBD1 (5 bases). Germline values: CDR1 SEHNR, CDR2 FQNEAQ (reference sequence). Trimming cost V 3 bases and J 7 bases, with 12 bases left between them. The CDR3 consists of 13 residues. In DNA form, the CDR3 reads TGTGCCAGCAGCTTTCTTGGGGCTAATGAAGCTTTCTTT. This codes for CASSFLGANEAFF.

As DNA, the CDR3 is TGTGCCAGCAGTTGGGGGCGACCCTACGAGCAGTACTTC. Protein product: CASSWGRPYEQYF. The chain carries TRBV6-2 or TRBV6-3 and TRBJ2-7, with D possibly TRBD1 on 6 matching bases. V was shortened by 4 bases and J by 2 bases, with 9 bases between the two germline ends. Germline V gene data show CDR1 as MNHEY and CDR2 as SVGEGT. The CDR3 is made up of 13 amino acids.

The gene calls are TRBV18 and TRBJ2-1; 16 bases line up with TRBD2. The CDR3 is made up of 19 amino acids. The germline CDR1 and CDR2 sequences are KGHSH and LQKENI. After removal of 3 bases from V and 1 base from J, the junction contained 6 bases not matched to a gene. CDR3 residues: CASSPTGLAGGPSYNEQFF. CDR3 DNA sequence: TGTGCCAGCTCACCTACGGGACTAGCGGGGGGGCCGTCCTACAATGAGCAGTTCTTC. Together with reference TRBV18 and TRBJ2-1, the CDR3 gives the full variable domain: NAGVMQNPRHLVRRRGQEARLRCSPMKGHSHVYWYRQLPEEGLKFMVYLQKENIIDESGMPKERFSAEFPKEGPSILRIQQVVRGDSAAYFCASSPTGLAGGPSYNEQFFGPGTRLTVL.

This clone was seen repeatedly, ten times or more. V and J are TRBV9 and TRBJ2-7; 8 positions match TRBD2. Losses at the gene ends were 0 bases for V and 3 bases for J; bases not matched to a gene: 5. Germline V gene sequence: CDR1 SGDLS, CDR2 YYNGEE. This CDR3 has 15 amino acids. The CDR3 sequence is CASSVDPSGFYEQYF. CDR3 coding DNA: TGTGCCAGCAGCGTAGACCCTAGCGGGTTCTACGAGCAGTACTTC.

This clone was counted once. The gene calls are TRBV10-3 and TRBJ2-2, with 7 bases fitting TRBD2. This CDR3 has 14 amino acids. The germline CDR1 and CDR2 sequences are ENHRY and SYGVKD. With V trimmed by 6 bases and J by 5 bases, 6 bases remained unmatched. CDR3 loop: CAIRETSKTGELFF. For the CDR3, the DNA is TGTGCCATCAGAGAGACTAGCAAGACCGGGGAGCTGTTTTTT.

The sample holds one count of this clone. This CDR3 is also generated by other DNA sequences in the sample. The CDR3 spells CASSVGQGTSTDTQYF. CDR3 bases: TGTGCCAGCAGCGTAGGCCAGGGCACTAGCACAGATACGCAGTATTTT. The rearrangement links TRBV9 to TRBJ2-3; D is perhaps TRBD1 (5 bases). There are 16 residues in the CDR3. Germline assignment: CDR1 SGDLS and CDR2 YYNGEE. Trimming pared 0 bases from V and 0 bases from J, leaving 11 bases between.

This chain uses TRBV4-3 with TRBJ2-6; tentative D call: TRBD2 (6 bases). Per the germline V gene, CDR1 is LGHNA and CDR2 is YSLEER. V lost 1 base to trimming and J lost 0 bases, with 7 bases between them. This CDR3 region has 16 residues. This CDR3 is CASSQGRVSGANVLTF. The CDR3 DNA sequence: TGCGCCAGCAGCCAAGGGAGGGTCTCTGGGGCCAACGTCCTGACTTTC.

The gene calls are TRBV30 and TRBJ2-3, with 7 bases fitting TRBD1. Germline trimming cut 5 bases from V and 4 bases from J; bases unmatched to any gene: 9. The length of the CDR3 is 14 residues. Looked up from germline, CDR1 is GTSNPN and CDR2 is SVGIG (reference sequence). CDR3 residues: CAWGRQGWPDTQYF. CDR3 coding DNA: TGTGCCTGGGGAAGACAGGGATGGCCAGATACGCAGTATTTT.

This chain links TRBV7-2 with TRBJ2-7; 9 bases line up with TRBD2. CDR1 and CDR2 (germline): SGHTA, FQGNSA. The CDR3 is made up of 16 amino acids. The trim removed 3 bases at V and 0 bases at J, leaving 6 bases unmatched. The CDR3 sequence is CASSFGGRAGSYEQYF. CDR3 nucleotide sequence: TGTGCCAGCAGCTTCGGCGGGAGGGCCGGCTCCTACGAGCAGTACTTC.

J is TRBJ2-7 and V is TRBV11-2, with 7 positions matching TRBD1. The J segment lost 4 bases and the V segment lost 0 bases, leaving 6 bases of the junction unmatched. Per germline, CDR1 SGHAT and CDR2 FQNNGV. The CDR3 sequence is 15 residues long. CDR3: CASSLDRVRGYEQYF. In DNA form, the CDR3 reads TGTGCCAGCAGCTTAGATCGGGTCAGGGGGTACGAGCAGTACTTC.

The genes are TRBV19 and TRBJ1-2; D gene ambiguous. The germline V gene encodes CDR1 LNHDA and CDR2 SQIVND (reference sequence). The CDR3 has 15 amino acids. Trimming took off 1 base at V and 2 bases at J, with 11 bases between the two ends. Written as DNA, the CDR3 is TGTGCCAGTAGTATAGGAGGAGGGTGGAACTATGGCTACACCTTC. It is translated as CASSIGGGWNYGYTF. Full variable domain (outside the CDR3, taken from reference TRBV19 and TRBJ1-2): DGGITQSPKYLFRKEGQNVTLSCEQNLNHDAMYWYRQDPGQGLRLIYYSQIVNDFQKGDIAEGYSVSREKKESFPLTVTSAQKNPTAFYLCASSIGGGWNYGYTFGSGTRLTVV.

Only a few counts were recorded for this clone. The rearrangement links TRBV30 to TRBJ1-3; 9 bases align to TRBD1. Germline V gene sequence: CDR1 GTSNPN, CDR2 SVGIG (reference sequence). The CDR3 runs 14 residues. The J segment lost 8 bases and the V segment lost 5 bases, leaving 10 bases of the junction unmatched. In DNA, the CDR3 is TGTGCCTGGCGATCCGGGACAGGGTCTGACACCATATATTTT. Translating gives CAWRSGTGSDTIYF.

The V and J genes are TRBV19 and TRBJ1-1; D remains ambiguous. The ends were cut back, 2 bases at V and 5 bases at J, with 15 bases in the middle. From germline, CDR1 is LNHDA and CDR2 SQIVND (reference sequence). The CDR3 length is 15 residues. DNA for the CDR3: TGTGCCAGTAGTATATGGGTAGGTCGGAGGACTGAAGCTTTCTTT. This codes for CASSIWVGRRTEAFF.

The chain has TRBV27 and TRBJ1-1, with TRBD1 identical over 7 bases. V lost 10 bases and J lost 0; bases outside the gene matches: 5. The CDR3 runs to 13 residues. Germline lookup yields CDR1 MNHEY and CDR2 SMNVEV (reference sequence). CDR3 amino acids: CATRTGVNTEAFF. CDR3 DNA: TGTGCCACCCGGACAGGTGTGAACACTGAAGCTTTCTTT.

The chain carries TRBV5-4 and TRBJ1-1, with 8 bases that match TRBD1. Germline CDR1 is SGHNT and CDR2 is YYREEE (reference sequence). The V gene end was trimmed by 4 bases and the J gene end by 0 bases; junction bases not matched to a gene: 8. The CDR3 runs 16 residues. CDR3 DNA sequence: TGTGCCAGCAGCCCAGGGGGCGTCAAGATGAACACTGAAGCTTTCTTT. This sequence encodes CASSPGGVKMNTEAFF. The whole variable domain, filled in from reference TRBV5-4 and TRBJ1-1, reads ETGVTQSPTHLIKTRGQQVTLRCSSQSGHNTVSWYQQALGQGPQFIFQYYREEENGRGNFPPRFSGLQFPNYSSELNVNALELDDSALYLCASSPGGVKMNTEAFFGQGTRLTVV.

This clone was recorded a few times. The chain uses TRBV12-3 or TRBV12-4 and TRBJ1-3; D ambiguous. The CDR3 is made up of 13 amino acids. V lost 3 bases and J lost 8, with 11 bases in between. The CDR3 DNA sequence: TGTGCCAGCAGTTTTAAGGAGGTAGACACCATATATTTT. Translating gives CASSFKEVDTIYF.

This clone was recorded only once. The chain links TRBV6-2 or TRBV6-3 to TRBJ2-7, with TRBD1 matching over 8 bases. The CDR3 spans 16 residues. V lost 4 bases and J lost 2; bases outside the gene matches: 10. Germline V gene data show CDR1 as MNHEY and CDR2 as SVGEGT. The CDR3 nucleotides are TGTGCCAGCAGTTCGGACAGGGAAGGACCAACCTACGAGCAGTACTTC. Amino acid sequence: CASSSDREGPTYEQYF.

The V and J genes are TRBV7-6 and TRBJ2-6; D remains unclear. CDR3 length: 15 amino acids. Per germline, CDR1 SGHVS and CDR2 FNYEAQ. Deletions cut 3 bases from V and 0 bases from J, with 6 bases between. The CDR3 bases are TGTGCCAGCAGCTTGGAGAGCTCTGGGGCCAACGTCCTGACTTTC. The encoded protein is CASSLESSGANVLTF.